These T cell receptor beta chains were read from a single sample in a study of PD-1 blockade in classical Hodgkin lymphoma. Repertoires were generated with immunoSEQ multiplex PCR, while TCRdb's copy carries only in-frame clones and drops some. Of about 100,000 clones in the sample, around 88% were seen once. This specimen consisted of peripheral blood mononuclear cells (PBMCs), obtained before the second cycle of nivolumab. Source of these receptors: a human donor with classical Hodgkin lymphoma. Both conserved end residues are part of each CDR3. A D gene is named only where the DNA matches it firmly. Clone size, where shown, is once, few, many, or a class for clones that have expanded.

TRBV18	NA	once	TRBJ2-1	TGTGCCAGCTCACCACTATCGGGCGGGGACTTCTACAATGAGCAGTTCTTC	CASSPLSGGDFYNEQFF
TRBV13	NA	NA	TRBJ2-5	TGTGCCAGCAGCCCCACTATAGGGACGGAGACCCAGTACTTC	CASSPTIGTETQYF
TRBV7-6	TRBD2	NA	TRBJ2-1	TGTGCCACCACATTGGTTGCGGGGGATTACAATGAGCAGTTCTTC	CATTLVAGDYNEQFF
TRBV20-1	NA	NA	TRBJ2-3	TGCAGTGCTAGAGTACTAGATACGCAGTATTTT	CSARVLDTQYF
TRBV28	NA	NA	TRBJ2-7	TGTGCCAGCAGTCCCCCGGGAACTCCAACCTACGAGCAGTACTTC	CASSPPGTPTYEQYF
TRBV5-1	TRBD2	NA	TRBJ2-1	TGCGCCAGCAGCTTGGTGGGGGGGTACAATGAGCAGTTCTTC	CASSLVGGYNEQFF
TRBV4-2	NA	NA	TRBJ1-3	TGTGCCAGCAGCCAAGATTTCGCAGGGGCCTCTGGAAACACCATATATTTT	CASSQDFAGASGNTIYF
TRBV27	TRBD1	once	TRBJ1-5	TGTGCCAGCAAGGACGGGACAGCCAATCAGCCCCAGCATTTT	CASKDGTANQPQHF
TRBV6-1	NA	NA	TRBJ2-1	TGTGCCAGCAGTGGAGACTCCGTTGGAGAGTTCTTC	CASSGDSVGEFF
TRBV5-8	TRBD1	once	TRBJ1-5	TGTGCCAGCAGCTTGGAGGGACAGATCAATCAGCCCCAGCATTTT	CASSLEGQINQPQHF
TRBV30	TRBD1	NA	TRBJ2-7	TGTGCCTGGAGCGGGACAGGGTGGGCTTACGAGCAGTACTTC	CAWSGTGWAYEQYF
TRBV5-1	NA	NA	TRBJ1-6	TGCGCCAGCAGCTTGGTGGCGGATTATAATTCACCCCTCCACTTT	CASSLVADYNSPLHF
TRBV12-5	NA	NA	TRBJ1-3	TGTGCTAGTGGTCAGGAACCAGGAAACACCATATATTTT	CASGQEPGNTIYF
TRBV19	TRBD1	NA	TRBJ1-2	TGTGCCAGTAGACCCTCATGGCACTCCGGGACAGGGCCGTATGGCTACACCTTC	CASRPSWHSGTGPYGYTF
TRBV28	NA	NA	TRBJ2-7	TGTGCCAGCAGATCCGGGACGGCGTCCTACGAGCAGTACTTC	CASRSGTASYEQYF
TRBV6-5	TRBD1	NA	TRBJ1-1	TGTGCCAGCAGTTACGACGGACAGGGTGACAGACGGCGAGCTTTCTTT	CASSYDGQGDRRRAFF
TRBV28	NA	NA	TRBJ2-5	TGTGCCAGCAGTTTATGGGTCACACTTGGAGAGACCCAGTACTTC	CASSLWVTLGETQYF
TRBV21-1	NA	NA	TRBJ2-7	TGTGCCAGCAGCATTAAAAACAGGGGGCGGAGGTCCTACGAGCAGTACTTC	CASSIKNRGRRSYEQYF
TRBV6-5	NA	once	TRBJ1-5	TGTGCCAGCAGTTACAGCCATAGCAATCAGCCCCAGCATTTT	CASSYSHSNQPQHF
TRBV7-9	NA	NA	TRBJ2-1	TGTGCCAGCAGCTTGTTTTTCCGTGTCTTATCGTCCTACAATGAGCAGTTCTTC	CASSLFFRVLSSYNEQFF
TRBV18	NA	NA	TRBJ1-1	TGTGCCAGCTCACCACCGGAAGGACTGAACACTGAAGCTTTCTTT	CASSPPEGLNTEAFF
TRBV30	NA	NA	TRBJ2-4	TGTGCCTGGGGGCGACAGGCAAACATTCAGTACTTC	CAWGRQANIQYF
TRBV7-3	TRBD1	NA	TRBJ1-6	TGTGCCAGCAGCTCCAAGACAGGGGTTAATTCACCCCTCCACTTT	CASSSKTGVNSPLHF
TRBV19	NA	NA	TRBJ2-5	TGTGCCAGTAGTATGGATTTTCAGGGTGAAGAGACCCAGTACTTC	CASSMDFQGEETQYF
TRBV7-2	NA	NA	TRBJ2-2	TGTGCCAGCAGCCCTACGGGGTACACCGGGGAGCTGTTTTTT	CASSPTGYTGELFF
TRBV5-1	NA	NA	TRBJ1-2	TGCGCCAGCGGGCCGACAGGAAACTCTGGCTACACCTTC	CASGPTGNSGYTF
TRBV11-2	TRBD2	NA	TRBJ2-2	TGTGCCAGCAGCTTGCTAGCGGGGACCTACACCGGGGAGCTGTTTTTT	CASSLLAGTYTGELFF
TRBV5-6	NA	NA	TRBJ2-1	TGTGCCAGCAGCTTATACAGGGTGGATGAGCAGTTCTTC	CASSLYRVDEQFF
TRBV25-1	NA	NA	TRBJ2-5	TGTGCCAGTAACATTGACCAAGAGACCCAGTACTTC	CASNIDQETQYF
TRBV2	NA	NA	TRBJ2-3	TGTGCCAGCAGGGAATTTCCCCTCCCCGGAACGGCCTACCAACCCGAAGTTGGCACAGATACGCAGTATTTT	CASREFPLPGTAYQPEVGTDTQYF
TRBV28	NA	few	TRBJ2-7	TGTGCCACCAAACCGAACCGCCGGGACACCTATTACGAGCAGTACTTC	CATKPNRRDTYYEQYF
TRBV6-9	NA	NA	TRBJ1-2	TGTGCCAGCAGTTCTTGGGATCGGATCGGCTACACCTTC	CASSSWDRIGYTF
TRBV30	TRBD2	NA	TRBJ2-1	TGTGCCTGGAGTGTATTTGCGGGGGGGCCTGTTGAGCAGTTCTTC	CAWSVFAGGPVEQFF
TRBV30	NA	NA	TRBJ2-7	TGTGCCTGGAGTCTAGGCGCGGGGCATTCCGAGCAGTACTTC	CAWSLGAGHSEQYF
TRBV11-3	TRBD1	NA	TRBJ2-1	TGTGCCAGCAGCTTCGGGGCAGGGGACAGGGGCGCGATTGAGCAGTTCTTC	CASSFGAGDRGAIEQFF
TRBV19	NA	NA	TRBJ2-7	TGTGCCAGTAGTATAGATGGGGGTTCCAGAAGTCCCTACGAGCAGTACTTC	CASSIDGGSRSPYEQYF
TRBV30	NA	once	TRBJ2-7	TGTGCCTGGGGGGAACCGGGACACCACCTGGACGAGCAGTACTTC	CAWGEPGHHLDEQYF
TRBV19	TRBD1	NA	TRBJ1-2	TGTGCCAGTAGTATAGATGACTCCTGGACAGGGCCCTATGGCTACACCTTC	CASSIDDSWTGPYGYTF
TRBV6-5	NA	NA	TRBJ1-2	TGTGCCAGCAGTTTCGAAATCCGGGCCCCGCCAGTTTTC	CASSFEIRAPPVF
TRBV5-6	NA	few	TRBJ1-2	TGTGCCAGCAGCCCTGACAGTAACTATGGCTACACCTTC	CASSPDSNYGYTF
TRBV27	NA	NA	TRBJ1-5	TGTGCCAGCAGTCCAGATAGCAATCAGCCCCAGCATTTT	CASSPDSNQPQHF
TRBV6-5	TRBD2	once	TRBJ2-3	TGTGCCAGCAGTTCCCAGACTAGCGGGTCCACAGATACGCAGTATTTT	CASSSQTSGSTDTQYF
TRBV4-2	TRBD1	NA	TRBJ1-2	TGTGCCAGCAGCCAAGCGGACAGGGGTGGGTATGGCTACACCTTC	CASSQADRGGYGYTF